This T cell receptor (beta chain) was identified during a study of cytomegalovirus exposure and HLA in healthy donors. PCR used 60 Vbeta primers and 13 Jbeta primers. Profiled with immunoSEQ multiplex PCR; TCRdb holds only in-frame clones, not every one. The data contain 86,000 or so clones, roughly 77% of them singletons. This clone was recorded only once. At the DNA level, this CDR3 is encoded by other sequences in the same sample as well. There are 12 residues in the CDR3. The germline gives CDR1 SNHLY, CDR2 FYNNEI. After removal of 7 bases from V and 7 bases from J, the junction contained 5 bases not matched to a gene.

The clonotype was recovered from a woman in her thirties or forties in good health and CMV-seropositive. The chain carries TRBV2 and TRBJ1-2; 8 bases map to TRBD1. Sequences were obtained from PBMCs. The CDR3 bases are TGTGCCAGCACCGGACAGGGAGGTGGCTACACCTTC. Its protein is CASTGQGGGYTF.